The 5 T cell receptor beta chains listed next were all sequenced from one sample in a study of blood T cell repertoires in COVID-19. Only in-frame clones appear in the TCRdb table, and some are missing; sequencing was by immunoSEQ multiplex PCR. The table lists about 270,000 clones, approximately 90% of them singletons, with roughly 3.9% in the top ten. The material sequenced was PBMCs or T cells enriched from blood (not recorded which). The receptors originated from a woman between 25 and 40 years old with acute COVID-19.

The J gene is TRBJ2-3, the V gene TRBV3-1 (or the pseudogene TRBV3-2); TRBD1 agrees at 10 bases. Looked up from germline, CDR1 is LGHDT and CDR2 is YNNKEL (reference sequence). Trimming at V came to 3 bases and at J to 3 bases, leaving 3 bases not matched to a gene. The CDR3 contains 15 residues. The CDR3 protein is CASSHRTGGTDTQYF. In nucleotides, the CDR3 is TGTGCCAGCAGCCATCGGACAGGGGGGACAGATACGCAGTATTTT.

This clone came up once. V is TRBV9 and J is TRBJ2-6; 7 bases align to TRBD2. J gave up 0 bases and V 0 bases, and 6 bases lay outside the gene matches. The CDR3 is 18 amino acids. Germline CDR1 SGDLS, CDR2 YYNGEE. CDR3 amino acids: CASSVGPAGSSGANVLTF. The CDR3 region has the DNA TGTGCCAGCAGCGTAGGCCCAGCGGGGAGCTCTGGGGCCAACGTCCTGACTTTC.

CDR3 residues: CASSLVEGNEKLFF. CDR3 sequence (DNA): TGTGCCAGCAGTTTGGTCGAGGGTAATGAAAAACTGTTTTTT. V is TRBV28 and J is TRBJ1-4; D is undetermined. CDR1 and CDR2 (germline): MDHEN, SYDVKM. The CDR3 loop spans 14 amino acids. V shed 3 bases and J shed 4 bases, with 9 bases lying between them. Variable domain in full (rest from reference TRBV28 and TRBJ1-4): DVKVTQSSRYLVKRTGEKVFLECVQDMDHENMFWYRQDPGLGLRLIYFSYDVKMKEKGDIPEGYSVSREKKERFSLILESASTNQTSMYLCASSLVEGNEKLFFGSGTQLSVL.

The J gene is TRBJ1-4, the V gene TRBV19, with TRBD1 identical over 8 bases. The ends lost 5 bases at V and 1 base at J; junction bases unmatched: 6. Germline V gene data show CDR1 as LNHDA and CDR2 as SQIVND (reference sequence). This CDR3 contains 16 residues. CDR3: CASSLLGQGTNEKLFF. The CDR3 nucleotides read TGTGCCAGTAGTCTCCTCGGACAGGGAACTAATGAAAAACTGTTTTTT. Together with reference TRBV19 and TRBJ1-4, the CDR3 gives the full variable domain: DGGITQSPKYLFRKEGQNVTLSCEQNLNHDAMYWYRQDPGQGLRLIYYSQIVNDFQKGDIAEGYSVSREKKESFPLTVTSAQKNPTAFYLCASSLLGQGTNEKLFFGSGTQLSVL.

The chain employs TRBV24-1 and TRBJ2-3; TRBD2 aligns across 10 bases. Germline V gives CDR1 KGHDR, CDR2 SFDVKD. The ends lost 3 bases at V and 1 base at J; junction bases unmatched: 9. The CDR3 length is 18 residues. CDR3 in amino acids: CATSDRSVLAGGTDTQYF. DNA for the CDR3: TGTGCCACCAGTGATCGAAGCGTTCTAGCGGGAGGCACAGATACGCAGTATTTT.